Included here is one T cell receptor beta chain sequence, with context. Its antigen remains unidentified. The record has no base qualities; no much larger clone is one base away. The data stem from a study of response to subunit inactivated influenza vaccine listed by TCRdb under 2018. General notes on the study: Deep quantitative profiling of the T cell receptor repertoire was used in the study to follow responses to a trivalent subunit inactivated influenza vaccine. Study-wide findings and limitations: The authors suggested that each seasonal influenza vaccination may recruit only a limited number of new T cells.

V loses 0 bases at its end and J loses 3 bases; junction bases beyond the gene matches: 5. CDR3 length: 15 amino acids, cysteine to phenylalanine. Only the CDR3 part of the read is kept: 45 bases, read in frame from the first base. Looking up the germline V gene (reference sequence) yields CDR1 DFQATT and CDR2 SNEGSKA. The method was RT-PCR. The data were produced on an Illumina HiSeq 2500. TCRdb reworked the public reads: Q25 trimming with fastp, MiXCR clone assembly, productive beta chains retained. Here each entry gathers all rows of one CDR3 protein and keeps the most common genes and DNA. The sample yields 500,000 to 600,000 distinct CDR3 sequences; approximately 14% were counted once. Roughly 11% of the sample is in the top ten clones.

The TCR sequence derives from a man between 45 and 60 years old who received an inactivated influenza vaccine. Donor details come from another sample of the same person, matched by shared clones. The sample was PBMCs from blood, taken 11 to 12 days after vaccination. Rearrangement joined TRBV20-1 to TRBJ2-4, and 7 junctional nucleotides match TRBD1. The DNA is TGCAGTGCTAGAGACGGGGACAGCCACAAAAACATTCAGTACTTC. Its protein reads: CSARDGDSHKNIQYF.